These T cell receptor beta chains were read from a single sample in a study of T cell repertoires in aging, cancer and after chemotherapy. TCRdb re-derived calls from the multiplex PCR reads in MiXCR, one entry per CDR3 protein. The sample yields 6,300 or so distinct CDR3 sequences, over 30% seen once. The sequencing input was blood. These TCRs come from a human donor in good health. CDR3s leave out the opening cysteine and the closing phenylalanine or tryptophan. Where a row states a size, it is once, few, many or the class of an expanded clone; other rows omit it.

j_call clone_size v_call cdr3_aa
TRBJ1-2 . TRBV6-1 ASSERNYGYT
TRBJ2-7 . TRBV6-1 ASSERTVRPGEQY
TRBJ2-1 . TRBV27 ASMGYGPRNEQF
TRBJ2-1 . TRBV10-3 AISTGGASSYNEQF
TRBJ2-1 . TRBV12-3/TRBV12-4 ASRGLASNEQF
TRBJ1-1 . TRBV30 AWSVKTGASTEAF
TRBJ2-2 . TRBV6-4 ASSDSRTGAPGELF
TRBJ1-6 few TRBV6-5 ASSYSAGGEHSPLH
TRBJ1-4 . TRBV30 AWSAASRYGGLF
TRBJ2-7 . TRBV19 ASSIGTPLEQY
TRBJ1-6 few TRBV18 ASSPLGRETPLH
TRBJ2-1 . TRBV11-1 ASSFDSFTMNEQF
TRBJ2-5 . TRBV12-3/TRBV12-4 ASSPGQGRETQY
TRBJ2-1 few TRBV27 ASSQSGNEQF
TRBJ2-3 medium-sized TRBV29-1 SVTGSPAGADTQY
TRBJ2-2 . TRBV2 AIKQGQANTGELF
TRBJ2-7 . TRBV6-6 ASSESGWIYEQY
TRBJ1-1 . TRBV12-3/TRBV12-4 ASRSAGGRSTEAF
TRBJ2-7 . TRBV12-3/TRBV12-4 ASSLCPECEQY
TRBJ2-1 . TRBV19 ASRTRDGIYNEQF
TRBJ2-7 few TRBV5-6 ASRSLGEQY
TRBJ2-3 . TRBV18 ASSPDLEDTQY
TRBJ2-5 . TRBV5-6 ASSPRGTETQY
TRBJ2-7 few TRBV12-3/TRBV12-4 ASSFGQVSEQY
TRBJ1-2 . TRBV15 ATSRDEAAPNGYT
TRBJ2-5 medium-sized TRBV29-1 SVAGPGRQETQY
TRBJ1-2 . TRBV7-2 ASSLVGVGYT
TRBJ2-1 . TRBV6-5 ASSFTSGGYNEQF
TRBJ1-1 few TRBV18 ASSRTGANTEAF
TRBJ1-5 . TRBV6-2/TRBV6-3 ASSYLRGGNQPQH
TRBJ2-1 . TRBV5-6 ASSLGSVRNEQF
TRBJ2-3 . TRBV6-1 ASSPGQGDRDTQY
TRBJ1-5 . TRBV7-6 ASSLGPRGRESQPQH
TRBJ1-1 . TRBV30 AWGRTGNTEAF
TRBJ2-7 . TRBV11-2 ASSSYRQGKEQY
TRBJ2-1 few TRBV5-1 ASSLGFTSSYNEQF
TRBJ2-3 . TRBV19 ASSIVGGSGTSATDTQY
TRBJ1-5 few TRBV6-2/TRBV6-3 ASGTGQNQPQH
TRBJ2-1 . TRBV7-9 ASSDYRGRSYNEQF
TRBJ2-5 . TRBV19 ASSPSVGSGETQY
TRBJ1-5 few TRBV15 ATRPFSGQPQH
TRBJ2-2 few TRBV24-1 ATSDSRAGELF
TRBJ1-1 once TRBV27 ASSFYSVNTEAF
TRBJ1-1 few TRBV27 ASSLTLPNTEAF
TRBJ2-3 . TRBV11-1 ASSLGGTADTQY
TRBJ2-7 . TRBV30 AWIPAGGRPYEQY
TRBJ2-2 . TRBV7-9 ASSHSGSKVTGELF
TRBJ1-6 . TRBV28 ASSPRTGKGSPLH
TRBJ2-7 once TRBV29-1 SVEGPGLAGEKHSYEQY
TRBJ2-7 few TRBV18 ASSPDVAGGRFSYEQY
TRBJ2-7 few TRBV27 ASSLGRSGSYEQY
TRBJ1-4 once TRBV11-3 ASSPLNEKLF
TRBJ2-7 . TRBV18 ASSPGGLAGHEQY
TRBJ2-1 few TRBV5-6 ASSIVRRGRNEQF